What follows are 32 T cell receptor beta chains derived from one specimen sequenced in a study of blood T cell repertoires in COVID-19. Sequencing was performed with immunoSEQ multiplex PCR; in TCRdb, only in-frame clones are kept and a portion is missing. The sample carries roughly 410,000 clones, 89% recorded once. The sequencing sample was made of peripheral blood. Source of these receptors: a man in his forties with acute or convalescent COVID-19.

The chain couples TRBV4-3 to TRBJ1-6; D unclear. Trimming pared 0 bases from V and 9 bases from J, leaving 12 bases between. Germline CDR1 reads LGHNA; CDR2 reads YSLEER. The CDR3 consists of 15 residues. The CDR3 DNA reads as TGCGCCAGCAGCCAAGATGGAGGGTTGGGTTCACCCCTCCACTTT. Its translation is CASSQDGGLGSPLHF.

V is TRBV29-1 and J is TRBJ2-3; 10 nucleotides agree with TRBD2. This CDR3 is built from 13 residues. Germline V gives CDR1 SQVTM, CDR2 ANQGSEA. J was trimmed by 5 bases and V by 1 base; bases with no gene match: 0. The CDR3 nucleotides are TGCAGCGTTGAAGGGACTAGCGGAGATACGCAGTATTTT. Translation gives CSVEGTSGDTQYF.

V gene TRBV4-1 combines with J gene TRBJ1-2; 8 nucleotides agree with TRBD1. Germline loops: CDR1 MGHRA, CDR2 YSYEKL. The CDR3 covers 15 residues. V was pared by 4 bases and J by 4 bases, with 8 bases of the junction left unmatched. This CDR3 reads CASSLPGGAGYGYTF. CDR3 bases: TGCGCCAGCAGCCTTCCAGGGGGCGCCGGCTATGGCTACACCTTC.

This sequence joins TRBV9 and TRBJ2-5, with D maybe TRBD2 (6 bases). CDR3 length: 17 residues. Trimming stripped 0 bases from V and 3 bases from J, with 18 bases between. Germline CDR1 reads SGDLS; CDR2 reads YYNGEE. The CDR3 region has the DNA TGTGCCAGCAGCGTAGGGGCTAGCGACGGGTTTAAAGAGACCCAGTACTTC. Its translation is CASSVGASDGFKETQYF.

V is TRBV27 and J is TRBJ2-7; 7 bases agree with TRBD2. Germline V gives CDR1 MNHEY, CDR2 SMNVEV (reference sequence). V lost 5 bases to trimming and J lost 7 bases; unmatched junction nucleotides: 11. The CDR3 has 14 residues. CDR3 amino acids: CASSPTGVGGEQYF. In DNA, the CDR3 is TGTGCCAGCAGTCCTACGGGGGTGGGAGGGGAGCAGTACTTC.

The rearrangement joins TRBV18 to TRBJ2-7; D might be TRBD1 (6 bases). Germline-derived CDR1 and CDR2 are KGHSH and LQKENI. CDR3 length: 14 amino acids. V lost 6 bases and J 3 bases, leaving 15 bases between the germline ends. This chain's CDR3 is CASSVPGQDYEQYF. The CDR3 DNA is TGTGCCAGCTCGGTCCCGGGACAAGACTACGAGCAGTACTTC.

CDR3 DNA sequence: TGCGCCAGCAGCCAACCCGGGACAGGGGGGACTGAAGCTTTCTTT. Its translation is CASSQPGTGGTEAFF. The chain carries TRBV4-1 and TRBJ1-1; 11 nucleotides line up with TRBD1. CDR3 length: 15 residues. V shed 2 bases, J shed 5 bases, and the junction held 4 bases outside the gene matches. Germline V CDR1 and CDR2: MGHRA, YSYEKL.

The gene calls are TRBV5-4 and TRBJ1-1; 7 bases fit TRBD1. V trimming: 4 bases; J trimming: 5 bases; junction bases outside the gene matches: 11. This CDR3 has 15 amino acids. The germline gives CDR1 SGHNT, CDR2 YYREEE (reference sequence). The CDR3 sequence: CASSHLRGSLTEAFF. CDR3 sequence (DNA): TGTGCCAGCAGCCATCTCAGGGGGTCGTTGACTGAAGCTTTCTTT.

V is TRBV7-6 and J is TRBJ1-2; 7 bases line up with TRBD1. CDR1 SGHVS and CDR2 FNYEAQ come from the germline V gene. The trim removed 4 bases at V and 7 bases at J, leaving 6 bases unmatched. This CDR3 has 13 amino acids. In DNA form, the CDR3 reads TGTGCCAGCAGCTCAGGGGGAGGCGGTGGCTACACCTTC. It encodes CASSSGGGGGYTF.

The rearrangement joins TRBV5-1 to TRBJ1-2; D gene ambiguous. The CDR3 spans 15 residues. Trimming shortened V by 4 bases and J by 8 bases, and 21 bases separated the two germline ends. Looked up from germline, CDR1 is SGHRS and CDR2 is YFSETQ. The DNA for the CDR3 is TGCGCCAGCAGCGAGGGCCGACCAGGCACGGGCGGCTACACCTTC. This translates into CASSEGRPGTGGYTF. Together with reference TRBV5-1 and TRBJ1-2, the CDR3 gives the full variable domain: KAGVTQTPRYLIKTRGQQVTLSCSPISGHRSVSWYQQTPGQGLQFLFEYFSETQRNKGNFPGRFSGRQFSNSRSEMNVSTLELGDSALYLCASSEGRPGTGGYTFGSGTRLTVV.

This clone has only a few counts. The chain joins TRBV6-2 or TRBV6-3 to TRBJ1-5; D not resolved. Germline CDR1 MNHEY, CDR2 SVGEGT. This CDR3 has 15 amino acids. V was shortened by 5 bases and J by 4 bases, with 15 bases between the two germline ends. CDR3 protein: CASSRYSDTNQPQHF. DNA of the CDR3: TGTGCCAGCAGTCGCTATAGTGACACGAATCAGCCCCAGCATTTT.

The chain is built from TRBV7-6 and TRBJ2-7; D gene unclear. Per the germline V gene, CDR1 is SGHVS and CDR2 is FNYEAQ. The CDR3 loop spans 16 amino acids. V dropped 2 bases and J dropped 2 bases, with 16 bases sitting between them. The CDR3 region is CASSLPRKDPTYEQYF. The CDR3 bases are TGTGCCAGCAGCTTACCTAGGAAGGATCCAACCTACGAGCAGTACTTC.

In nucleotides, the CDR3 is TGTGCCAGCAGCCGCCTTGGGACAGGGGGTAGCGAGCAGTTCTTC. Translating gives CASSRLGTGGSEQFF. The rearrangement links TRBV5-4 to TRBJ2-1; 11 bases line up with TRBD1. The CDR3 loop spans 15 amino acids. Germline V gives CDR1 SGHNT, CDR2 YYREEE (reference sequence). J was trimmed by 10 bases and V by 4 bases; bases with no gene match: 10.

The rearrangement uses TRBV27 and TRBJ2-7; no clear D. This CDR3 is 13 amino acids long. The V and J ends lost 3 bases and 0 bases respectively, with 6 bases between them. Germline V gene sequence: CDR1 MNHEY, CDR2 SMNVEV (reference sequence). The CDR3 is CASSFTNSYEQYF. CDR3 DNA: TGTGCCAGCAGTTTCACAAACTCCTACGAGCAGTACTTC.

V usage is TRBV4-3 and J usage is TRBJ1-6; D unclear. This CDR3 comprises 15 residues. CDR1 LGHNA and CDR2 YSLEER come from the germline V gene. V shed 4 bases and J shed 0 bases, with 7 bases lying between them. This chain's CDR3 is CASSRESSYNSPLHF. The DNA for the CDR3 is TGCGCCAGCAGCCGTGAGAGCTCCTATAATTCACCCCTCCACTTT.

This chain connects TRBV18 to TRBJ1-5; D gene uncertain. Deletions cut 3 bases from V and 1 base from J, with 13 bases between. This CDR3 spans 16 amino acids. Germline V gene sequence: CDR1 KGHSH, CDR2 LQKENI. The CDR3 loop is CASSPAGFGSNQPQHF. CDR3 nucleotides: TGTGCCAGCTCACCTGCGGGGTTTGGAAGCAATCAGCCCCAGCATTTT.

V gene TRBV27 combines with J gene TRBJ1-5, with D unresolved. The CDR3 has 13 amino acids. V lost 5 bases, J lost 5 bases, and 10 bases lay in between. Germline V CDR1 and CDR2: MNHEY, SMNVEV (reference sequence). CDR3 residues: CASSPRRHQPQHF. CDR3 nucleotides: TGTGCCAGCAGTCCCCGGCGGCATCAGCCCCAGCATTTT.

This clone was seen only a few times. The rearrangement links TRBV28 to TRBJ2-3; TRBD2 is a possible D gene (6 bases). V was pared by 5 bases and J by 1 base, with 13 bases between. The germline V gene encodes CDR1 MDHEN and CDR2 SYDVKM. CDR3 length: 15 amino acids. The CDR3, as DNA: TGTGCCAGCAGTCTTCGGGACTTCGGCACAGATACGCAGTATTTT. It is translated as CASSLRDFGTDTQYF. Drawing the rest from reference TRBV28 and TRBJ2-3, the complete variable domain is DVKVTQSSRYLVKRTGEKVFLECVQDMDHENMFWYRQDPGLGLRLIYFSYDVKMKEKGDIPEGYSVSREKKERFSLILESASTNQTSMYLCASSLRDFGTDTQYFGPGTRLTVL.

The chain recombines TRBV7-9 with TRBJ1-1; 8 nucleotides line up with TRBD1. With V trimmed by 5 bases and J by 2 bases, 4 bases remained unmatched. The CDR3 is 14 amino acids. Germline CDR1 reads SEHNR; CDR2 reads FQNEAQ (reference sequence). The CDR3 DNA follows: TGTGCCAGCAGCCCCACAGGGGGAAACACTGAAGCTTTCTTT. It codes for CASSPTGGNTEAFF.

This chain uses TRBV7-8 with TRBJ1-1; TRBD1 agrees at 10 bases. The CDR3 runs 17 residues. The germline V gene encodes CDR1 SGHVS and CDR2 FQNEAQ. Trimming cost V 5 bases and J 0 bases; bases outside gene matches: 9. The CDR3: CASSPGTGARMNTEAFF. DNA of the CDR3: TGTGCCAGCAGCCCCGGGACAGGGGCAAGAATGAACACTGAAGCTTTCTTT.

This clone was recorded only once. The V gene is TRBV4-1, the J gene TRBJ1-4, with D perhaps matching TRBD1 (6 bases). The CDR3 is 15 residues long. The germline gives CDR1 MGHRA, CDR2 YSYEKL. Trimming took off 0 bases at V and 8 bases at J, with 13 bases between the two ends. The CDR3 DNA sequence: TGCGCCAGCAGCCAAGATCGGGGGGCAGGAGAAAAACTGTTTTTT. Its protein is CASSQDRGAGEKLFF.

The gene calls are TRBV29-1 and TRBJ2-1; TRBD1 matches at 9 bases. Losses at the gene ends were 6 bases for V and 7 bases for J; bases not matched to a gene: 16. The CDR3 runs 16 residues. Germline-derived CDR1 and CDR2 are SQVTM and ANQGSEA. CDR3: CSVYPYRGRLGNEQFF. The CDR3 nucleotides read TGCAGCGTATATCCTTACAGGGGGCGACTTGGGAATGAGCAGTTCTTC.

This sequence joins TRBV28 and TRBJ2-3; D call uncertain. The V end lost 5 bases, the J end lost 4 bases, and 16 bases lay between the germline ends. Germline V lookup: CDR1 MDHEN, CDR2 SYDVKM. CDR3 length equals 15 residues. The CDR3 sequence: CASSVTAPRADTQYF. DNA for the CDR3: TGTGCCAGCAGTGTGACTGCCCCCCGCGCAGATACGCAGTATTTT.

This rearrangement joins TRBV28 to TRBJ1-4; D possibly corresponds to TRBD1 (5 bases). V dropped 3 bases and J dropped 6 bases, with 14 bases sitting between them. The germline V gene encodes CDR1 MDHEN and CDR2 SYDVKM. The CDR3 sequence is 15 residues long. CDR3 sequence: CASSFTGTFYEKLFF. The CDR3 coding sequence is TGTGCCAGCAGTTTTACGGGGACTTTCTATGAAAAACTGTTTTTT.

V gene TRBV9 combines with J gene TRBJ1-5, with D uncertain. The germline CDR1 and CDR2 sequences are SGDLS and YYNGEE. V was pared by 0 bases and J by 2 bases, with 6 bases between. There are 14 residues in the CDR3. The CDR3 coding sequence is TGTGCCAGCAGCGTAGGGGGAGGCAATCAGCCCCAGCATTTT. Its protein is CASSVGGGNQPQHF. Full variable domain (missing parts from reference TRBV9 and TRBJ1-5): DSGVTQTPKHLITATGQRVTLRCSPRSGDLSVYWYQQSLDQGLQFLIQYYNGEERAKGNILERFSAQQFPDLHSELNLSSLELGDSALYFCASSVGGGNQPQHFGDGTRLSIL.

The chain is built from TRBV6-2 or TRBV6-3 and TRBJ1-2; D not resolved. Germline V gene data show CDR1 as MNHEY and CDR2 as SVGEGT. This CDR3 contains 16 residues. With 6 bases removed from V and 5 bases from J, the gap between germline ends came to 22 bases. The CDR3 DNA reads TGTGCCAGCAGCCGTCCGACCCGGGGAAGAGTATATGGCTACACCTTC. Translated, it gives CASSRPTRGRVYGYTF.

The gene calls are TRBV18 and TRBJ1-4; D might be TRBD1 (5 bases). V lost 2 bases to trimming and J lost 3 bases, with 7 bases between them. This CDR3 is 14 amino acids long. From germline, CDR1 is KGHSH and CDR2 LQKENI. CDR3 sequence (DNA): TGTGCCAGCTCACCAGGAGGGGCTAATGAAAAACTGTTTTTT. Residues: CASSPGGANEKLFF. Variable domain in full (rest from reference TRBV18 and TRBJ1-4): NAGVMQNPRHLVRRRGQEARLRCSPMKGHSHVYWYRQLPEEGLKFMVYLQKENIIDESGMPKERFSAEFPKEGPSILRIQQVVRGDSAAYFCASSPGGANEKLFFGSGTQLSVL.

This rearrangement joins TRBV11-2 to TRBJ1-1; D may be TRBD1 (5 bases). V shed 3 bases and J shed 0 bases, with 8 bases lying between them. The CDR3 contains 14 residues. The germline V gene has CDR1 SGHAT and CDR2 FQNNGV. Here the CDR3 reads CASSLRGLNTEAFF. The DNA of the CDR3 is TGTGCCAGCAGCTTGCGGGGACTGAACACTGAAGCTTTCTTT.

This rearrangement joins TRBV7-8 to TRBJ1-1; D ambiguous. This CDR3 has 15 amino acids. The germline CDR1 and CDR2 sequences are SGHVS and FQNEAQ. V lost 1 base and J 0 bases, leaving 9 bases between the germline ends. The CDR3 DNA follows: TGTGCCAGCAGCTTAGTTGGGCAGCTGAACACTGAAGCTTTCTTT. Translated: CASSLVGQLNTEAFF.

The gene calls are TRBV6-6 and TRBJ1-4; 9 positions match TRBD1. The CDR3 spans 12 residues. V was clipped by 8 bases and J by 6 bases; unmatched bases: 1. The germline gives CDR1 MNHNY, CDR2 SVGAGI (reference sequence). The CDR3 DNA is TGTGCCAGCCGGACAGGGGATGAAAAACTGTTTTTT. Translation: CASRTGDEKLFF.

The chain recombines TRBV12-3 or TRBV12-4 with TRBJ2-5; D unclear. The CDR3 has 13 residues. V gave up 3 bases and J gave up 2 bases, with 7 bases separating them. The chain's CDR3 is CASSFGGQETQYF. For the CDR3, the DNA is TGTGCCAGCAGTTTCGGCGGACAAGAGACCCAGTACTTC.

The chain has TRBV7-8 and TRBJ1-5, with 10 bases lining up with TRBD1. J was trimmed by 6 bases and V by 4 bases; bases with no gene match: 12. In germline, CDR1 is SGHVS, CDR2 FQNEAQ. The CDR3 is made up of 17 amino acids. CDR3 coding DNA: TGTGCCAGCAGCTGGGACCCGGGACAGGGGAACTTTCAGCCCCAGCATTTT. It specifies CASSWDPGQGNFQPQHF.